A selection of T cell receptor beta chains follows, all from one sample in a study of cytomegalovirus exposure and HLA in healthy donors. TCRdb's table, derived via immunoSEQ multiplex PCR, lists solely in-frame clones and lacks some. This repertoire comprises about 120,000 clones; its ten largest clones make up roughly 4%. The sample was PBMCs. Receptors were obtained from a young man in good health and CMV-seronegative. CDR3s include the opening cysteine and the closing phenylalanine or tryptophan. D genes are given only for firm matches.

TGTGCCAGCAGTTTAGGCCAGGGGATGCAGCCCCAGCATTTT,CASSLGQGMQPQHF,.,TRBV27,TRBJ1-5
TGTGCCAGCAGCGCCAGACTAGCGGGAGGCCACGAGCAGTACTTC,CASSARLAGGHEQYF,TRBD2,TRBV11-2,TRBJ2-7
TGCGCCAGCAGCCTATGGACAGGGACCCGAGCGAACACTGAAGCTTTCTTT,CASSLWTGTRANTEAFF,TRBD1,TRBV5-1,TRBJ1-1
TGTGCCAGCAGCTTCGGACAGGGTTGGGAGCAGTACTTC,CASSFGQGWEQYF,TRBD1,TRBV9,TRBJ2-7
TGTGCCAGCAGTTTCCTGGGACGCCGAAGCCGCGAAAGAGGGGGCACTGAAGCTTTCTTT,CASSFLGRRSRERGGTEAFF,.,TRBV27,TRBJ1-1
TGTGCCAGCAGCGAATCTGACAGGGGTAGAGGAGCTTTCTTT,CASSESDRGRGAFF,TRBD1,TRBV11-2,TRBJ1-1
TGTGCCAGCAGGCGACTAGCGTCAGATACGCAGTATTTT,CASRRLASDTQYF,TRBD2,TRBV2,TRBJ2-3
TGTGCCAGCTCACCCCTGAGGACAGGGGGCGAGTCCTCCTACAATGAGCAGTTCTTC,CASSPLRTGGESSYNEQFF,TRBD1,TRBV18,TRBJ2-1
TGTGCCAGCAGTTCAAACAGGGGCTCTAGCACAGATACGCAGTATTTT,CASSSNRGSSTDTQYF,TRBD1,TRBV28,TRBJ2-3
TGTGCCAGCAGGCCGACAGGGGCGGCTGAAGCTTTCTTT,CASRPTGAAEAFF,TRBD1,TRBV6-6,TRBJ1-1
TGTGCCAGCAGTGTGGCTAGCGGTAACACCGGGGAGCTGTTTTTT,CASSVASGNTGELFF,TRBD2,TRBV6-1,TRBJ2-2
TGTGCCAGCGCCAAGGGGGTAGACACCGGGGAGCTGTTTTTT,CASAKGVDTGELFF,.,TRBV13,TRBJ2-2
TGTGCCAGCAGCCCATTTGGACTGCGCACTGAAGCTTTCTTT,CASSPFGLRTEAFF,.,TRBV28,TRBJ1-1
TGTGCCAGCAGTAAGAACGAGCGGATTGATGGAAATGAGCAGTTCTTC,CASSKNERIDGNEQFF,.,TRBV25-1,TRBJ2-1
TGTGCCACCGGGGGGGAGGGATCACAAGAGACCCAGTACTTC,CATGGEGSQETQYF,TRBD2,TRBV10-3,TRBJ2-5
TGTGCCAGCAGCCGACCGGAGAAACACACTGAAGCTTTCTTT,CASSRPEKHTEAFF,.,TRBV28,TRBJ1-1
TGCGCCAGCAGCTTGTGGCTAGCGGGAGATGAGCAGTACTTC,CASSLWLAGDEQYF,TRBD2,TRBV5-1,TRBJ2-7
TGTGCCACCCTTGCGGTAGCGGGGAATGAGCAGTTCTTC,CATLAVAGNEQFF,TRBD2,TRBV15,TRBJ2-1
TGTGCCAGCAGCCGGGACAGAGGTTTCTACAATGAGCAGTTCTTC,CASSRDRGFYNEQFF,TRBD1,TRBV7-8,TRBJ2-1
TGTGCCATTGGAAGAGGGATCGGGTCCGAGCAGTACTTC,CAIGRGIGSEQYF,.,TRBV2,TRBJ2-7
TGTGCCAGCAGCTTAGAATTGTCCTCGAGGCGCGGGCAGTTCTTC,CASSLELSSRRGQFF,.,TRBV7-9,TRBJ2-1
TGTGCCAGCAGCTTAGCGGGAGAAAACATTCAGTACTTC,CASSLAGENIQYF,.,TRBV7-9,TRBJ2-4
TGTGCCAGCAGCTTACCGGGACTAGCGGGGTTCAATGAGCAGTTCTTC,CASSLPGLAGFNEQFF,TRBD2,TRBV7-3,TRBJ2-1
TGTGCCAGCAGTGACTCGATTGGGGCCTCCGATACGCAGTATTTT,CASSDSIGASDTQYF,.,TRBV6-4,TRBJ2-3
TGTGCCAGCAGCTTCGACAGGAACGGGATTGGGCCCCAGCATTTT,CASSFDRNGIGPQHF,.,TRBV5-5,TRBJ1-5
TGTGCCAGCAGCGGAACCGGGACAGGGGAAACTGAAGCTTTCTTT,CASSGTGTGETEAFF,TRBD1,TRBV28,TRBJ1-1
TGTGCCAGCAGCCCGGACAGCTCCTACGAGCAGTACTTC,CASSPDSSYEQYF,.,TRBV28,TRBJ2-7
TGCAGCGTTGAAACACCACAGGCTAACTATGGCTACACCTTC,CSVETPQANYGYTF,.,TRBV29-1,TRBJ1-2
TGTGCCAGTCGGGGGGGAGAGACCCAGTACTTC,CASRGGETQYF,TRBD2,TRBV19,TRBJ2-5
TGTGCCAGCAGTTCCACAGGAGTCTCTGGAAACACCATATATTTT,CASSSTGVSGNTIYF,.,TRBV6-5,TRBJ1-3
TGCGCCAGCAGCCTTTCGGGACACGCAGAGACCCAGTACTTC,CASSLSGHAETQYF,.,TRBV4-1,TRBJ2-5
TGCGCCAGCAGCTCAACCGGGACAGGGGTCCACGAGCAGTACTTC,CASSSTGTGVHEQYF,TRBD1,TRBV4-1,TRBJ2-7
TGTGCCATCAGACACGACAGGGGAAATGAGCAGTTCTTC,CAIRHDRGNEQFF,TRBD1,TRBV10-3,TRBJ2-1
TGTGCCACCCAAGTGACAGCTAACACCGGGGAGCTGTTTTTT,CATQVTANTGELFF,.,TRBV11-3,TRBJ2-2
TGTGCCAGCAATAAAGGGAGGGCTTTGGATTCACCCCTCCACTTT,CASNKGRALDSPLHF,.,TRBV7-8,TRBJ1-6
TGTGCCACCAGCAGGCGGGGGGAGGGGACCGGGGCCAACGTCCTGACTTTC,CATSRRGEGTGANVLTF,TRBD2,TRBV15,TRBJ2-6
TGTGCCTGGGGCGAGTTCAGGGATGGCTACACCTTC,CAWGEFRDGYTF,.,TRBV30,TRBJ1-2
TGTGCCAGCAGCCAAGAACCAGGTTCCTACGAGCAGTACTTC,CASSQEPGSYEQYF,.,TRBV4-2,TRBJ2-7
TGCGCCAGCGGCATTTGGGGGACAGGGGATTACAATGAGCAGTTCTTC,CASGIWGTGDYNEQFF,TRBD1,TRBV5-1,TRBJ2-1
TGCGCCAGCAGCGGCAACAGGGGGCTGAACACTGAAGCTTTCTTT,CASSGNRGLNTEAFF,TRBD1,TRBV5-1,TRBJ1-1
TGTGCCAGCAGTTGGCAGGACTCCTACGAGCAGTACTTC,CASSWQDSYEQYF,.,TRBV27,TRBJ2-7
TGTGCCAGCAACGACCAGGGTTCTGGGGAGCTGTTTTTT,CASNDQGSGELFF,.,TRBV9,TRBJ2-2
TGTGCCACCAGCAGAGATCTCCGGCTAGCGGGTGGCAATGAGCAGTTCTTC,CATSRDLRLAGGNEQFF,TRBD2,TRBV15,TRBJ2-1